A single sample gave rise to the 2 T cell receptor beta chains below, sequenced in a study of shared clonotypes between healthy human individuals. Positively selected for CCR7, the CD45RO-negative cells used as naive CD8 cells excluded terminally differentiated effector memory CD45RA+ cells. Method: immunoSEQ multiplex PCR; TCRdb's copy keeps in-frame clones and lacks some. The sample consists of under 1 million clones, 80% to 95% of them appearing once. What was sequenced was naive CD8+ T cells sorted from blood. The receptors were gathered from a man aged 25 to 40 in good health.

This chain joins TRBV6-1 and TRBJ1-1; 8 bases map to TRBD1. V lost 4 bases, J lost 0 bases, and 7 bases stayed unmatched. The CDR3 extends over 16 amino acids. Per germline, CDR1 MNHNS and CDR2 SASEGT. The CDR3 DNA is TGTGCCAGCAGTGCGAGACAGGGGATGGTGAACACTGAAGCTTTCTTT. Its protein product is CASSARQGMVNTEAFF.

The gene calls are TRBV6-6 and TRBJ2-2; D possibly corresponds to TRBD2 (5 bases). In germline, CDR1 is MNHNY, CDR2 SVGAGI (reference sequence). The CDR3 is 15 residues long. The V end was cut by 8 bases, the J end by 5 bases, with 18 bases between. CDR3 sequence: CASDTERVATGELFF. The DNA for the CDR3 is TGTGCCAGCGACACCGAGAGGGTGGCAACCGGGGAGCTGTTTTTT.